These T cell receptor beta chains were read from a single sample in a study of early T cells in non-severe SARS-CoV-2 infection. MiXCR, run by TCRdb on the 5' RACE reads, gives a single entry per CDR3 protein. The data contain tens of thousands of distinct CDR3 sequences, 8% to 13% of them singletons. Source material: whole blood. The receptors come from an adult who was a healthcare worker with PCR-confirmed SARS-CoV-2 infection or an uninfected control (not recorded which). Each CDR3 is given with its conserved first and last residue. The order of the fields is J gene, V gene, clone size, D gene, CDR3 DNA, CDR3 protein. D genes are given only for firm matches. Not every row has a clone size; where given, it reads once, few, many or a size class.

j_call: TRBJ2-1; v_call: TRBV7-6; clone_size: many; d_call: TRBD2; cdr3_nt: TGTGCCAGCAGCTTAGACCCTAGCGGGGGGAAGGAGTTCTTC; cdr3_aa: CASSLDPSGGKEFF
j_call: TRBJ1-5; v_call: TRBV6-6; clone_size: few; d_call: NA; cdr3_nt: TGTGCCAGCAGTTACGGGGGTAGCAATCAGCCCCAGCATTTT; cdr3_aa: CASSYGGSNQPQHF
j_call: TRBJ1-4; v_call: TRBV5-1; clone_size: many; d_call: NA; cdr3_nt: TGCGCCAGCAGCTCGGGGCTCCTTAATGAAAAACTGTTTTTT; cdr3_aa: CASSSGLLNEKLFF
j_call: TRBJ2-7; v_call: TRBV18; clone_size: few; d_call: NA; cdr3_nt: TGTGCCAGCTCACCACCGGGACGGGTCGGCGAGCAGTACTTC; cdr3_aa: CASSPPGRVGEQYF
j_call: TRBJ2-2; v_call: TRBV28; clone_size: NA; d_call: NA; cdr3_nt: TGTGCCAGCACCCGGACCGGGGAGCTGTTTTTT; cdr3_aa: CASTRTGELFF
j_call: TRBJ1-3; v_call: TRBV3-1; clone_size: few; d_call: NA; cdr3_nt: TGTGCCAGCAGCCAAGGGACAGTCTCTGGAAACACCATATATTTT; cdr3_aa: CASSQGTVSGNTIYF
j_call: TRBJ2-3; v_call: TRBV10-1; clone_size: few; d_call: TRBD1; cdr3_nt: TGCGCCAGCAGTGAAATTGGGCGAGGGGGCAGAGATACGCAGTATTTT; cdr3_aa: CASSEIGRGGRDTQYF
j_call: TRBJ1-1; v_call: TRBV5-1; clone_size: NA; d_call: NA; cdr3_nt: TGCGCCAGCAGCTTGGGCCCCACAGGGTTAAACACTGAAGCTTTCTTT; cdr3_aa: CASSLGPTGLNTEAFF
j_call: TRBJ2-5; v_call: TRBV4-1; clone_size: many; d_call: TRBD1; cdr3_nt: TGCGCCAGCAGCCAAAGAACAGGGGTCGAGACCCAGTACTTC; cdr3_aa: CASSQRTGVETQYF
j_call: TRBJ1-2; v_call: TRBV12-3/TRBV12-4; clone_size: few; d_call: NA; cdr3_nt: TGTGCCAGCACTGAAGGGGCAAATGGCTACACCTTC; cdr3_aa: CASTEGANGYTF
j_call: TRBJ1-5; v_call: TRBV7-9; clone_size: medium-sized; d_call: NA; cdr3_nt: TGTGCCAGCAGCTATAGTATGAATCAGCCCCAGCATTTT; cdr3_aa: CASSYSMNQPQHF
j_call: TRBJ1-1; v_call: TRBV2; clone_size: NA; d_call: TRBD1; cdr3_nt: TGTGCCAGCAGTGAAAGGGGGCCCCGAGCTTTCTTT; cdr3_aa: CASSERGPRAFF
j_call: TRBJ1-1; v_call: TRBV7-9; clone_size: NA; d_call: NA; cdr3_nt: TGTGCCAGCAGCTTAGACACTGAAGCTTTCTTT; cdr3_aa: CASSLDTEAFF
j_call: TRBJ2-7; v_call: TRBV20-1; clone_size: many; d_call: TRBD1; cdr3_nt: TGCAGTGCCCAGACAGGGGGCAAGGAGCAGTACTTC; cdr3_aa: CSAQTGGKEQYF
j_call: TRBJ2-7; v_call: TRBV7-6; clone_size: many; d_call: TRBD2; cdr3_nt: TGTGCCAGCAGCCGCGACGCGGGGGGCGAGCAGTACTTC; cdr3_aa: CASSRDAGGEQYF
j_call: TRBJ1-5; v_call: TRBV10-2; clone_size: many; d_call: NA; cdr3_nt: TGCGCCAGCAGTGGTGAGGTTAGCAATCAGCCCCAGCATTTT; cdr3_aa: CASSGEVSNQPQHF
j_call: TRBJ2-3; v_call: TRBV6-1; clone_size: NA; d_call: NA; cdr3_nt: TGTGCCAGCAGTGAAGCGGGAGGTGGTGATACGCAGTATTTT; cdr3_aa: CASSEAGGGDTQYF
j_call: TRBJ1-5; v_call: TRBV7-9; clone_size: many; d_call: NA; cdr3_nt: TGTGCCAGCAGCCCCCCCGGGGGCAATCAGCCCCAGCATTTT; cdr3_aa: CASSPPGGNQPQHF
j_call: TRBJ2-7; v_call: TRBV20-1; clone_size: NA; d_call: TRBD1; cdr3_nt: TGCAGTGCTACCGGGACAGGGCCCTCCTACGAGCAGTACTTC; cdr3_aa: CSATGTGPSYEQYF
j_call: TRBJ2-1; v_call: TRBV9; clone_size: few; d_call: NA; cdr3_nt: TGTGCCAGCAGCGTAGGGTTTTACAATGAGCAGTTCTTC; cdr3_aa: CASSVGFYNEQFF
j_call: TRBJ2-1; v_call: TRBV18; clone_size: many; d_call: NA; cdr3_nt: TGTGCCAGCTCACCGTCGACAGGACGCTACAATGAGCAGTTCTTC; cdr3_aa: CASSPSTGRYNEQFF
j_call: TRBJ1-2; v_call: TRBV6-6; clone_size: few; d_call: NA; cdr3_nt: TGTGCCACCGGAGAACCGGGGAATGCCTATGGCTACACCTTC; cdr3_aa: CATGEPGNAYGYTF
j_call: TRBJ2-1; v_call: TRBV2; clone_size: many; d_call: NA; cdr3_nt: TGTGCCAGCAGCCGGGATTCCCACAATGAGCAGTTCTTC; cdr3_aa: CASSRDSHNEQFF
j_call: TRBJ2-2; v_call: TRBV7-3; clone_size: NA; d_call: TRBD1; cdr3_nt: TGTGCCAGCAGGGGACAGGGGGCGGCCGGGGAGCTGTTTTTT; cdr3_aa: CASRGQGAAGELFF
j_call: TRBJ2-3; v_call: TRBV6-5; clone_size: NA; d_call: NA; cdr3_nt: TGTGCCAGCGGGGGTAACACAGATACGCAGTATTTT; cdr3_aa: CASGGNTDTQYF
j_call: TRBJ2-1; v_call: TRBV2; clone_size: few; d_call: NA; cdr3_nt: TGTGCCAGCAGTGAAGCGCGGCGAGACAATGAGCAGTTCTTC; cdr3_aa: CASSEARRDNEQFF
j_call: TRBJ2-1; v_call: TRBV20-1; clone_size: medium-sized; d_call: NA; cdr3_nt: TGCAGTGCTGCGCCCGATTGGTGGGACGGCGAGTACAATGAGCAGTTCTTC; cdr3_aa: CSAAPDWWDGEYNEQFF
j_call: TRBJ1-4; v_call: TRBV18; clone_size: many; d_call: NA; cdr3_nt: TGTGCCAGCTCAGGGGGACGGATCGAGAATGAAAAACTGTTTTTT; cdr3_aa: CASSGGRIENEKLFF
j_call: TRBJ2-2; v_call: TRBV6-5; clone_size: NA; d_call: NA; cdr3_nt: TGTGCCAGTTTTTCCACAACCGGGGAGCTGTTTTTT; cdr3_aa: CASFSTTGELFF
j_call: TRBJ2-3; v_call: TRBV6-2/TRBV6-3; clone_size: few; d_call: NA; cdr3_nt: TGTGCCAGCAGTTACCTGACGGTCGGGACAGATACGCAGTATTTT; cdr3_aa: CASSYLTVGTDTQYF
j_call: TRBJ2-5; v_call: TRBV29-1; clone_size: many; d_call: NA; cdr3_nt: TGCAGCGTTGAAGATCCCTATGCCCAGACCCAGTACTTC; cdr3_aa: CSVEDPYAQTQYF
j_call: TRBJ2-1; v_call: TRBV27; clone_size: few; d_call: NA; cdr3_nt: TGTGCCAGCAGTTCCCCCGTCCAGGGCGGTGAGCAGTTCTTC; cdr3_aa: CASSSPVQGGEQFF
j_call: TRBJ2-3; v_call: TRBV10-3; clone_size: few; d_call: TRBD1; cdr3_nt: TGTGCCACCTTACAGGGGGGAGATACGCAGTATTTT; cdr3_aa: CATLQGGDTQYF
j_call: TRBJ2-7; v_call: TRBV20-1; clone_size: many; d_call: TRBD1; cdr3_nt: TGCAGTGCTCAGACAGGGGGCCGAACCTACGAGCAGTACTTC; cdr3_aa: CSAQTGGRTYEQYF
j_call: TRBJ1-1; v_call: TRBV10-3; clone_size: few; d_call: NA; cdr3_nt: TGTGCCATCAGTGGCGAGATCGGTCAATCGAACACTGAAGCTTTCTTT; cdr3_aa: CAISGEIGQSNTEAFF
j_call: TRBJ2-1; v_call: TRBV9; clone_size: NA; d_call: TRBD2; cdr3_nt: TGTGCCAGCAGCGTAGCCCCTAGCGGGGGGGCGGGACACAATGAGCAGTTCTTC; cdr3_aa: CASSVAPSGGAGHNEQFF
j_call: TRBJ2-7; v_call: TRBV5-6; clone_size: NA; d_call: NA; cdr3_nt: TGTGCCAGCAGCTTGTTTTTTTCGACCCGCGGCTGGCAGGCTTACACCTACGAGCAGTACTTC; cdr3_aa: CASSLFFSTRGWQAYTYEQYF